A selection of T cell receptor beta chains follows, all from one sample in a study of cytomegalovirus exposure and HLA in healthy donors. Measured with immunoSEQ multiplex PCR; TCRdb has only the in-frame clones, and not every one. The data show over 20,000 clones, about four fifths seen once. The sample consisted of PBMCs. These receptors came from a male donor in good health and CMV-seronegative. Each CDR3 is given with its conserved first and last residue. Each record gives: D gene, J gene, CDR3 length, V gene, clone size, CDR3 protein, CDR3 DNA. D genes are given only for firm matches. Expanded clones are given a class, and other clones once, few, many or no size at all.

>NA|TRBJ1-1|14|TRBV7-9|once
CASSSTGQHTEAFF
TGTGCCAGCAGCTCTACCGGACAACACACTGAAGCTTTCTTT
>NA|TRBJ2-1|14|TRBV7-2|NA
CASNLGGRGNEQFF
TGTGCCAGCAACTTAGGGGGGAGGGGCAATGAGCAGTTCTTC
>TRBD2|TRBJ2-7|15|TRBV28|NA
CASSPPGLARHEQYF
TGTGCCAGCAGTCCTCCGGGACTAGCTCGTCATGAGCAGTACTTC
>TRBD2|TRBJ2-3|16|TRBV9|once
CASSVGLAGAIDTQYF
TGTGCCAGCAGCGTAGGACTAGCGGGAGCGATAGATACGCAGTATTTT
>TRBD2|TRBJ2-1|18|TRBV28|NA
CASRTSGGVFLSYNEQFF
TGTGCCAGCAGGACTAGCGGGGGGGTTTTTCTCTCCTACAATGAGCAGTTCTTC
>NA|TRBJ2-3|14|TRBV14|NA
CASSQEPAADTQYF
TGTGCCAGCAGCCAAGAGCCGGCGGCAGATACGCAGTATTTT
>NA|TRBJ2-3|15|TRBV9|NA
CASSVEGDPTDTQYF
TGTGCCAGCAGCGTAGAGGGGGACCCCACAGATACGCAGTATTTT
>NA|TRBJ2-1|14|TRBV5-1|NA
CASSPVGTNNEQFF
TGCGCCAGCAGCCCCGTCGGGACAAACAATGAGCAGTTCTTC
>NA|TRBJ2-3|15|TRBV29-1|NA
CSARGGGGFSDTQYF
TGCAGCGCACGAGGTGGAGGTGGGTTTTCAGATACGCAGTATTTT
>NA|TRBJ2-5|17|TRBV28|NA
CASSLSQGWGTQETQYF
TGTGCCAGCAGTCTATCACAGGGATGGGGCACCCAAGAGACCCAGTACTTC
>TRBD1|TRBJ1-2|14|TRBV9|NA
CASSHGGQRYGYTF
TGTGCCAGCAGCCACGGGGGACAGAGATATGGCTACACCTTC
>TRBD1|TRBJ2-5|13|TRBV29-1|NA
CSVVGGLRETQYF
TGCAGCGTAGTAGGGGGCCTCCGAGAGACCCAGTACTTC
>NA|TRBJ1-2|14|TRBV9|NA
CASSDTGTSYGYTF
TGTGCCAGCAGCGATACCGGGACAAGCTATGGCTACACCTTC
>TRBD1|TRBJ1-6|16|TRBV28|NA
CASSLTGGSYNSPLHF
TGTGCCAGCAGTTTAACAGGGGGATCCTATAATTCACCCCTCCACTTT
>TRBD2|TRBJ2-1|16|TRBV9|NA
CASSVAGTSGVDEQFF
TGTGCCAGCAGCGTAGCTGGGACTAGCGGGGTAGATGAGCAGTTCTTC
>NA|TRBJ1-5|18|TRBV28|NA
CASSFPRDTKYSNQPQHF
TGTGCCAGCAGTTTCCCCCGGGACACCAAGTATAGCAATCAGCCCCAGCATTTT
>NA|TRBJ2-2|14|TRBV7-9|NA
CASSFGVNTGELFF
TGTGCCAGCAGCTTCGGAGTAAACACCGGGGAGCTGTTTTTT
>NA|TRBJ2-7|12|TRBV21-1|NA
CASSRASYEQYF
TGTGCCAGCAGCAGGGCCTCCTACGAGCAGTACTTC
>TRBD2|TRBJ2-3|16|TRBV7-2|NA
CASSPPGRGGTDTQYF
TGTGCCAGCAGCCCACCGGGGCGGGGGGGCACAGATACGCAGTATTTT
>TRBD2|TRBJ2-7|15|TRBV6-1|NA
CASSERLAGAYEQYF
TGTGCCAGCAGTGAACGCCTAGCGGGTGCTTACGAGCAGTACTTC
>NA|TRBJ1-1|11|TRBV29-1|NA
CSVEFTTEAFF
TGCAGCGTTGAATTTACTACCGAAGCTTTCTTT
>TRBD1|TRBJ1-1|13|TRBV25-1|few
CASSEGDSIEAFF
TGTGCCAGCAGTGAAGGGGACAGCATTGAAGCTTTCTTT
>NA|TRBJ1-1|14|TRBV10-3|NA
CAISESGENTEAFF
TGTGCCATCAGTGAGTCCGGGGAGAACACTGAAGCTTTCTTT
>TRBD1|TRBJ2-5|13|TRBV29-1|once
CSYGQGHQETQYF
TGCAGCTACGGACAGGGCCACCAAGAGACCCAGTACTTC
>NA|TRBJ1-5|18|TRBV5-3|few
CARSLAPHLPNSNQPQHF
TGTGCCAGAAGCTTGGCCCCACACCTCCCGAATAGCAATCAGCCCCAGCATTTT
>NA|TRBJ1-2|13|TRBV7-2|few
CASSSDRKYGYTF
TGTGCCAGCAGCTCCGACAGGAAATATGGCTACACCTTC
>NA|TRBJ1-1|11|TRBV30|NA
CAWGRNTEAFF
TGTGCTTGGGGCAGAAACACTGAAGCTTTCTTT
>TRBD1|TRBJ1-2|14|TRBV27|NA
CASSSLTGAYGYTF
TGTGCCAGCAGTTCCCTAACAGGGGCGTATGGCTACACCTTC
>NA|TRBJ2-3|15|TRBV6-1|NA
CASSEIGKITDTQYF
TGTGCCAGCAGTGAGATCGGGAAGATCACAGATACGCAGTATTTT
>TRBD1|TRBJ2-7|16|TRBV28|NA
CASSTRQGRTPYEQYF
TGTGCCAGCAGTACCCGACAGGGGCGAACGCCTTACGAGCAGTACTTC
>NA|TRBJ2-3|13|TRBV19|NA
CASSRRELGTQYF
TGTGCCAGTAGCCGGAGGGAGTTAGGTACGCAGTATTTT
>TRBD1|TRBJ2-7|15|TRBV30|NA
CAWEKGTGGPYEQYF
TGTGCCTGGGAGAAAGGGACAGGGGGTCCCTACGAGCAGTACTTC
>NA|TRBJ1-4|20|TRBV14|few
CASSQVYLLKGRATNEKLFF
TGTGCCAGCAGCCAAGTCTACTTACTTAAGGGGAGGGCAACTAATGAAAAACTGTTTTTT
>NA|TRBJ1-3|14|TRBV6-6|few
CASSPRGEGNTIYF
TGTGCCAGCAGTCCCAGGGGCGAGGGAAACACCATATATTTT
>NA|TRBJ2-2|14|TRBV11-2|NA
CASSLSGNTGELFF
TGTGCCAGCAGCTTAAGCGGGAACACCGGGGAGCTGTTTTTT
>NA|TRBJ1-4|14|TRBV2|NA
CASSEGGSGEKLFF
TGTGCCAGCAGTGAGGGCGGGTCTGGTGAAAAACTGTTTTTT
>TRBD1|TRBJ1-5|15|TRBV7-9|NA
CASSSGTGLGQPQHF
TGTGCCAGCAGCTCCGGGACAGGGTTGGGTCAGCCCCAGCATTTT
>NA|TRBJ2-3|12|TRBV10-3|NA
CAASEGADTQYF
TGTGCCGCATCCGAAGGGGCGGATACGCAGTATTTT
>TRBD1|TRBJ1-1|20|TRBV4-3|NA
CASSQAGTGGFLNMNTEAFF
TGCGCCAGCAGCCAAGCCGGGACAGGGGGCTTTCTTAACATGAACACTGAAGCTTTCTTT
>TRBD1|TRBJ1-1|15|TRBV9|NA
CASSPGTGPNTEAFF
TGTGCCAGCAGTCCCGGGACAGGCCCGAACACTGAAGCTTTCTTT
>NA|TRBJ2-1|18|TRBV2|NA
CASSQISPGSSSYNEQFF
TGTGCCAGCAGTCAAATTTCACCGGGATCCAGCTCCTACAATGAGCAGTTCTTC
>NA|TRBJ2-2|15|TRBV28|once
CASSFPGLPPGELFF
TGTGCCAGCAGTTTCCCTGGACTACCCCCCGGGGAGCTGTTTTTT
>NA|TRBJ2-7|16|TRBV6-5|NA
CASSYSMGRISYEQYF
TGTGCCAGCAGTTACTCGATGGGGCGAATCTCCTACGAGCAGTACTTC
>TRBD1|TRBJ2-7|14|TRBV9|NA
CASSVRDSFYEQYF
TGTGCCAGCAGCGTACGGGACAGCTTCTACGAGCAGTACTTC
>TRBD1|TRBJ2-7|16|TRBV6-5|NA
CASSYSISLPPGQVHF
TGTGCCAGCAGTTACTCGATTAGCCTACCCCCGGGACAGGTGCACTTC
>NA|TRBJ1-5|16|TRBV19|NA
CASSIGTSSLNQPQHF
TGTGCCAGTAGTATCGGGACAAGTAGCCTAAATCAGCCCCAGCATTTT
>NA|TRBJ1-3|14|TRBV28|NA
CASTPARDGNTIYF
TGTGCCAGCACCCCAGCGAGGGATGGAAACACCATATATTTT
>TRBD2|TRBJ2-3|17|TRBV4-2|NA
CASSQEVQRGATDTQYF
TGTGCCAGCAGCCAAGAAGTCCAGCGGGGCGCCACAGATACGCAGTATTTT
>TRBD2|TRBJ2-3|15|TRBV7-6|once
CASSFTSGRTDTQYF
TGTGCCAGCAGCTTTACTAGCGGGAGGACAGATACGCAGTATTTT
>NA|TRBJ1-2|16|TRBV30|NA
CAWSRRPYASNYGYTF
TGTGCCTGGAGTAGGAGACCGTATGCCAGTAACTATGGCTACACCTTC
>TRBD1|TRBJ2-7|15|TRBV9|NA
CASSGEVDRVDEQYF
TGTGCCAGCAGCGGAGAAGTGGACAGGGTGGACGAGCAGTACTTC
>NA|TRBJ2-7|14|TRBV7-2|few
CASSPAGYSYEQYF
TGTGCCAGCAGCCCAGCGGGCTACTCCTACGAGCAGTACTTC
>NA|TRBJ2-7|12|TRBV14|NA
CASSPSVHEQYF
TGTGCCAGCAGTCCGTCCGTCCACGAGCAGTACTTC
>NA|TRBJ1-1|16|TRBV30|NA
CAWSVSFPGMSTEAFF
TGTGCCTGGAGTGTATCGTTTCCAGGGATGAGCACTGAAGCTTTCTTT
>TRBD1|TRBJ2-5|15|TRBV6-6|NA
CASSSKDRGRETQYF
TGTGCCAGCAGTTCTAAGGACAGGGGTAGGGAGACCCAGTACTTC
>NA|TRBJ2-1|14|TRBV12-5|NA
CASGLSSSYNEQFF
TGTGCTAGTGGCCTTAGTAGCTCCTACAATGAGCAGTTCTTC
>TRBD1|TRBJ2-3|15|TRBV5-1|NA
CASRRGTGGFDTQYF
TGCGCCAGCAGGCGTGGGACAGGGGGTTTTGATACGCAGTATTTT
>TRBD2|TRBJ2-7|15|TRBV18|NA
CASSPRTSGRLEQYF
TGTGCCAGCTCACCGAGGACTAGCGGGAGGCTCGAGCAGTACTTC
>NA|TRBJ1-6|16|TRBV4-3|NA
CASSHLYRQPNSPLHF
TGCGCCAGCAGCCATCTATACAGGCAGCCCAATTCACCCCTCCACTTT